One T cell receptor (beta chain) is described in this entry. The V gene end was trimmed by 5 bases and the J gene end by 7 bases; junction bases not matched to a gene: 7. Germline V lookup: CDR1 SGHTA, CDR2 FQGNSA. The CDR3 loop spans 15 amino acids. The record originates from a study of blood T cell repertoires in COVID-19. Some clones are missing from TCRdb's copy, which holds only in-frame ones; the method was immunoSEQ multiplex PCR. The table records about 71,000 clones, roughly 82% of them present only once. This sequence joins TRBV7-2 and TRBJ2-2; 10 nucleotides align to TRBD1. This clonotype was sampled from a woman over 75 with acute or convalescent COVID-19. Sequencing was done on a sample of peripheral blood. The CDR3 DNA reads TGTGCCAGCAGCCCCAGACAGGGGGCCGTCGGGGAGCTGTTTTTT. Protein sequence: CASSPRQGAVGELFF.